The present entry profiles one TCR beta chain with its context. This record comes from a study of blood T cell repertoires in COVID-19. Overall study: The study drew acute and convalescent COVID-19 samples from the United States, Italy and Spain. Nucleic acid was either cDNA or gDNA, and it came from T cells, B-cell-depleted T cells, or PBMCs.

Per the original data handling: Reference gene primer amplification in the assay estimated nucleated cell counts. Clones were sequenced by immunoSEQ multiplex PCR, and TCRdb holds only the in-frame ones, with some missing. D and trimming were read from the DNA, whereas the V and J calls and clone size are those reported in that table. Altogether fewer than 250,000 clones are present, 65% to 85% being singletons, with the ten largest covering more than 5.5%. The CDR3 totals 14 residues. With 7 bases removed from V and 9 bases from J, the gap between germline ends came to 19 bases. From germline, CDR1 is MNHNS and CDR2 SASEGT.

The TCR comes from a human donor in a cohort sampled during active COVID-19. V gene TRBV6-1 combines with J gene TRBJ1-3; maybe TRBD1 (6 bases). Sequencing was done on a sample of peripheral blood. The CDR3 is CASTQTGEVTTIYF. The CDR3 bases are TGTGCCAGCACCCAGACAGGCGAGGTTACCACCATATATTTT.